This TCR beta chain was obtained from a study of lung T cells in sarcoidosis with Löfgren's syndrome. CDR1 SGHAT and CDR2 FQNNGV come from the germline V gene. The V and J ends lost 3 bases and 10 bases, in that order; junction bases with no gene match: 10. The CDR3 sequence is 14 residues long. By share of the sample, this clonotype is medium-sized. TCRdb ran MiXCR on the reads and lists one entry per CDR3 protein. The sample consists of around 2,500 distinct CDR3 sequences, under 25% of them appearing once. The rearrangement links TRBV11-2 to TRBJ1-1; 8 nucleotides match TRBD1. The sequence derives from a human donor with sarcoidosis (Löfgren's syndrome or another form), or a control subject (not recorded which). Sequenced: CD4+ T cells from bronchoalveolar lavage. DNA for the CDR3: TGTGCCAGCAGCTTTTACACGCAGGGGGCTAGAGCTTTCTTT. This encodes CASSFYTQGARAFF.